This T cell receptor beta chain comes out of a study of blood T cell repertoires in COVID-19. Study information: Researchers got acute and convalescent COVID-19 samples from the United States, Italy and Spain. T cells, B-cell-depleted T cells, or PBMCs supplied cDNA or gDNA.

Per the authors' pipeline: For nucleated cells, counts were estimated from reference gene primer amplification. Repertoires were generated with immunoSEQ multiplex PCR, while TCRdb's copy carries only in-frame clones and drops some. V, J and clone size were drawn from that table, and D and trimming were deduced from the DNA. The data show approximately 200,000 clones, about 80% seen once. This CDR3 has 14 residues. The V end lost 5 bases, the J end lost 7 bases, and 14 bases lay between the germline ends. Germline values: CDR1 MNHEY, CDR2 SVGAGI. This sequence was found in a woman of 80 years or more with COVID-19, enrolled during active disease. V usage is TRBV6-5 and J usage is TRBJ2-2, with D tentatively TRBD1 (6 bases). The specimen sequenced was peripheral blood. CDR3 amino acids: CASSPTGSYGELFF. The CDR3 region has the DNA TGTGCCAGCAGTCCTACAGGGTCTTACGGGGAGCTGTTTTTT.